This is a list of T cell receptor beta chains from one sample in a study of tumor T cells in aggressive B-cell lymphoma. Data came from immunoSEQ multiplex PCR; TCRdb stores just in-frame clones and leaves some out. Among 300 to 350 clones listed, roughly 98% were seen once. Sequencing was done on a sample of tumor tissue. The receptors stem from an adult with diffuse large B cell lymphoma. The CDR3 runs from the conserved cysteine through the conserved F or W. A D gene is named only where the DNA matches it firmly. Only some rows state a clone size, as once, few, many or a class for expanded clones.

j_call clone_size v_call d_call cdr3_nt cdr3_aa
TRBJ2-7 . TRBV7-8 TRBD2 TGTGCCAGCAGCTTCCGGGGGGGTCGCTACGAGCAGTACTTC CASSFRGGRYEQYF
TRBJ2-3 once TRBV6-5 . TGTGCCAGCAGTTACAGGGCAGGGAGCACAGATACGCAGTATTTT CASSYRAGSTDTQYF
TRBJ1-1 . TRBV4-2 . TGTGCCAGCAGCCAAGATATAGGCGGCCGTACGGAAGCTTTCTTT CASSQDIGGRTEAFF
TRBJ2-3 . TRBV7-9 TRBD2 TGTGCCAGCAGCTTCGCGGGAGGAGGCACAGATACGCAGTATTTT CASSFAGGGTDTQYF
TRBJ2-1 . TRBV7-9 TRBD2 TGTGCCAGCAGCCCTAGACGGCTAGCGGGAGGGTACAATGAGCAGTTCTTC CASSPRRLAGGYNEQFF
TRBJ2-2 . TRBV11-3 TRBD2 TGTGCCAGCAACCATCTCGGACTAGCGGCCGGGGAGCTGTTTTTT CASNHLGLAAGELFF
TRBJ2-3 . TRBV7-9 TRBD1 TGTGCCAGCAGCCCCCTCCAGGGGGTGCAGTATTTT CASSPLQGVQYF
TRBJ2-6 . TRBV7-7 . TGTGCCAGCAGCAGTTCGTCTAAGTGCCACCAAAGTCGGGCCAACGTCCTGACTTTC CASSSSSKCHQSRANVLTF
TRBJ1-5 . TRBV19 . TGTGCCAGTAGTTTTCGAGGTCAGGGGAATCAGCCCCAGCATTTT CASSFRGQGNQPQHF
TRBJ1-6 . TRBV30 TRBD1 TGTGCCTGGAGTTTACAGGGGGGATCACCCCTCCACTTT CAWSLQGGSPLHF
TRBJ2-7 . TRBV6-5 . TGTGCCAGCAAAACAGGGTACGAGCAGTACTTC CASKTGYEQYF
TRBJ2-3 . TRBV30 TRBD2 TGTGCCTGGAGGGGAACTAGCGGGAGACATTCAGATACGCAGTATTTT CAWRGTSGRHSDTQYF
TRBJ2-1 . TRBV7-9 . TGTGCCAGCATATGGACAGAAGGAAACAATGAGCAGTTCTTC CASIWTEGNNEQFF
TRBJ2-3 . TRBV7-7 TRBD1 TGTGCCAGCAGCTTAGGCTCAGGGGGCGTAGATACGCAGTATTTT CASSLGSGGVDTQYF
TRBJ1-1 . TRBV4-3 . TGCGCCAGCAGCCAAGAACTTCGCGGGACTGAAGCTTTCTTT CASSQELRGTEAFF
TRBJ1-3 . TRBV7-2 TRBD1 TGTGCCAGCAGCATTCGACAGGGCTCTGGAAACACCATATATTTT CASSIRQGSGNTIYF
TRBJ1-5 . TRBV5-1 TRBD1 TGCGCCAGCAGCTCAGGACAGGGGGAGCCCAATCAGCCCCAGCATTTT CASSSGQGEPNQPQHF
TRBJ2-3 . TRBV18 . TGTGCCAGCTCACCACCTATCACAGATACGCAGTATTTT CASSPPITDTQYF
TRBJ2-5 . TRBV5-1 TRBD2 TGCGCCAGCAGCTTGGCGACGGGGGGGCCGATTGGAGAGACCCAGTACTTC CASSLATGGPIGETQYF
TRBJ1-1 . TRBV4-1 . TGCGCCAGCAGCCAAGATGCGGGGAACACTGAAGCTTTCTTT CASSQDAGNTEAFF